Each of the 27 T cell receptor beta chains below was sequenced from the same sample in a study of T-cell memory formation after mild COVID-19. TCRdb reprocessed the 5' RACE reads via MiXCR and lists one record per CDR3 protein. The profile covers around 300,000 distinct CDR3 sequences, with around 8% appearing a single time and 22% taken by the ten largest. Material: PBMCs or a T cell subset sorted from them (not recorded which). The source of these receptors is a man younger than 30 who had mild COVID-19 (a few samples of this study predate the infection). Cell type and time point are not known.

This clonotype was observed a few times. The chain recombines TRBV3-1 with TRBJ2-1; D call uncertain. Germline V gives CDR1 LGHDT, CDR2 YNNKEL (reference sequence). The V gene lost 5 bases and the J gene lost 5 bases, with 10 bases spanning the gap. The CDR3 runs to 13 residues. In DNA form, the CDR3 reads TGTGCCAGCAGCACACTCTGGGACAATGAGCAGTTCTTC. Protein sequence: CASSTLWDNEQFF.

The chain carries TRBV5-1 and TRBJ1-1; D is unclear. The CDR3 runs 14 residues. Trimming took 0 bases from V and 0 from J, leaving 6 bases between them. CDR1 is SGHRS, CDR2 YFSETQ, per germline. The CDR3 protein is CASSLGYLNTEAFF. Written as DNA, the CDR3 is TGCGCCAGCAGCTTGGGCTACCTGAACACTGAAGCTTTCTTT.

This clonotype came up many times. The V call is TRBV7-9, the J call TRBJ2-5; D is perhaps TRBD1 or TRBD2 (6 bases each). V gave up 3 bases and J gave up 5 bases, with 10 bases separating them. The CDR3 has 13 residues. Germline CDR1 and CDR2: SEHNR and FQNEAQ (reference sequence). CDR3 loop: CASSFGGAETQYF. The CDR3 nucleotides read TGTGCCAGCAGCTTCGGGGGCGCGGAGACCCAGTACTTC.

The CDR3 DNA sequence: TGTGCCAGCAGCTTGGGATATTACAGAGGACAGTTCCAAGAGACCCAGTACTTC. Amino acids: CASSLGYYRGQFQETQYF. The chain employs TRBV5-5 and TRBJ2-5, with D possibly TRBD1 on 6 matching bases. CDR1 and CDR2 from the germline V gene are SGHKS and YYEKEE (reference sequence). Trimming removed 0 bases at V and 1 base at J, with 19 bases between. The CDR3 runs to 18 residues.

This clonotype was seen repeatedly, ten times or more. The chain combines TRBV12-3 or TRBV12-4 with TRBJ2-3, with TRBD2 matching over 9 bases. The CDR3 extends over 15 amino acids. The V segment lost 6 bases and the J segment 2 bases; nucleotides outside the gene matches: 6. The CDR3 spells CASSLLAGYTDTQYF. The DNA of the CDR3 is TGTGCCAGCAGCTTGCTAGCGGGGTACACAGATACGCAGTATTTT.

V gene TRBV5-1 combines with J gene TRBJ1-5; D is undetermined. The CDR3 covers 16 residues. Germline CDR1 SGHRS, CDR2 YFSETQ. Trimming cost V 2 bases and J 4 bases, with 16 bases left between them. CDR3 in amino acids: CASSLNGPPANQPQHF. The CDR3 DNA reads as TGCGCCAGCAGCTTAAACGGGCCCCCCGCTAATCAGCCCCAGCATTTT.

A few counts support this clonotype. CDR3 sequence: CASRTTGVGYTF. The CDR3 DNA reads TGTGCCAGCAGAACGACAGGGGTCGGCTACACCTTC. V usage is TRBV6-1 and J usage is TRBJ1-2, with 8 bases that match TRBD1. Germline CDR1 reads MNHNS; CDR2 reads SASEGT. Losses at the gene ends were 6 bases for V and 8 bases for J; bases not matched to a gene: 5. This CDR3 contains 12 residues.

The J gene is TRBJ1-2, the V gene TRBV19; D gene ambiguous. Trimming pared 4 bases from V and 2 bases from J, leaving 14 bases between. Germline V gene lookup returns CDR1 LNHDA and CDR2 SQIVND (reference sequence). The CDR3 extends over 15 amino acids. The CDR3: CASSTTTVWNYGYTF. The CDR3 nucleotides are TGTGCCAGTAGTACTACCACTGTATGGAACTATGGCTACACCTTC.

The genes are TRBV10-2 and TRBJ1-1, with TRBD1 matching 8 bases. The V segment lost 2 bases and the J segment 4 bases; nucleotides outside the gene matches: 9. This CDR3 has 16 amino acids. Per the germline V gene, CDR1 is WSHSY and CDR2 is SAAADI. The CDR3 DNA follows: TGCGCCAGCAGTGAGGGCGGCAGGGGGCCGGGCACTGAAGCTTTCTTT. Protein: CASSEGGRGPGTEAFF.

This clonotype has only a few counts. The V and J genes are TRBV6-5 and TRBJ2-3; D is ambiguous. The CDR3 runs to 14 residues. CDR1 and CDR2 from the germline V gene are MNHEY and SVGAGI. The ends were cut back, 2 bases at V and 6 bases at J, with 12 bases in the middle. CDR3: CASSYKWLSDTQYF. For the CDR3, the DNA is TGTGCCAGCAGTTACAAGTGGTTGTCGGATACGCAGTATTTT.

This clonotype was seen at least ten times. The chain is built from TRBV5-1 and TRBJ2-3; 8 positions match TRBD1. The CDR3 is 13 amino acids. V lost 4 bases to trimming and J lost 5 bases; unmatched junction nucleotides: 3. CDR1 and CDR2 (germline): SGHRS, YFSETQ. The CDR3 region has the DNA TGCGCCAGCAGCGAGACAGGGGAAGATACGCAGTATTTT. Translation gives CASSETGEDTQYF.

There are many counts of this clonotype. This chain links TRBV7-2 with TRBJ1-4; the D is unclear. The CDR3 has 15 residues. Germline lookup yields CDR1 SGHTA and CDR2 FQGNSA. Trimming cost V 6 bases and J 7 bases, with 18 bases left between them. In DNA form, the CDR3 reads TGTGCCAGCAGTCAACACCGCGAGGACGCTGAAAAACTGTTTTTT. It specifies CASSQHREDAEKLFF.

This clonotype was counted a few times. The V gene is TRBV20-1, the J gene TRBJ2-7; TRBD1 matches 8 bases. This CDR3 has 14 residues. Germline CDR1 reads DFQATT; CDR2 reads SNEGSKA (reference sequence). V was pared by 4 bases and J by 2 bases, with 7 bases of the junction left unmatched. DNA of the CDR3: TGCAGTGCTAATCGACAGGGGTCCCCCTACGAGCAGTACTTC. Its protein product is CSANRQGSPYEQYF.

V gene TRBV7-2 combines with J gene TRBJ1-2; D might be TRBD1 (5 bases). Per germline, CDR1 SGHTA and CDR2 FQGNSA. The CDR3 is 11 residues long. The V end was cut by 7 bases, the J end by 7 bases, with 10 bases between. The CDR3 coding sequence is TGTGCCAGCACCCCCGGGGGTGGCTACACCTTC. Translating it yields CASTPGGGYTF.

This clonotype has just a few counts. V is TRBV12-3 or TRBV12-4 and J is TRBJ2-5, with 11 bases lining up with TRBD2. The CDR3 is 15 residues long. V lost 7 bases and J lost 2; bases outside the gene matches: 6. CDR3 DNA: TGTGCCAGCACCCTTGGACTAGCGGGTCAAGAGACCCAGTACTTC. Encoded protein: CASTLGLAGQETQYF.

This clonotype turned up a few times. This sequence joins TRBV9 and TRBJ1-1, with D unresolved. V was shortened by 4 bases and J by 6 bases, with 19 bases between the two germline ends. Germline V gene data show CDR1 as SGDLS and CDR2 as YYNGEE. The CDR3 totals 15 residues. The CDR3 loop reads CASSSPGGLSSEAFF. As DNA, the CDR3 is TGTGCCAGCAGCTCGCCGGGAGGGCTCTCCTCTGAAGCTTTCTTT. The full variable domain, its missing parts supplied by reference TRBV9 and TRBJ1-1, is DSGVTQTPKHLITATGQRVTLRCSPRSGDLSVYWYQQSLDQGLQFLIQYYNGEERAKGNILERFSAQQFPDLHSELNLSSLELGDSALYFCASSSPGGLSSEAFFGQGTRLTVV.

A few counts support this clonotype. The rearrangement joins TRBV7-9 to TRBJ1-1, with 8 nucleotides matching TRBD1. The germline CDR1 and CDR2 sequences are SEHNR and FQNEAQ (reference sequence). CDR3 size: 12 residues. Trimming at V came to 3 bases and at J to 8 bases, leaving 2 bases not matched to a gene. CDR3 in amino acids: CASSFGQGEAFF. The CDR3 bases are TGTGCCAGCAGCTTTGGACAGGGAGAAGCTTTCTTT. The complete variable domain, with remaining parts taken from reference TRBV7-9 and TRBJ1-1, reads DTGVSQNPRHKITKRGQNVTFRCDPISEHNRLYWYRQTLGQGPEFLTYFQNEAQLEKSRLLSDRFSAERPKGSFSTLEIQRTEQGDSAMYLCASSFGQGEAFFGQGTRLTVV.

This clonotype was observed at least ten times. V is TRBV6-1 and J is TRBJ2-7; perhaps D is TRBD1 or TRBD2 (5 bases each). CDR1 is MNHNS, CDR2 SASEGT, per germline. V was cut by 6 bases and J by 2 bases, with 11 bases left in between. This CDR3 is built from 13 residues. CDR3 region: CASRKRGPYEQYF. Written as DNA, the CDR3 is TGTGCCAGCAGAAAGAGGGGCCCCTACGAGCAGTACTTC.

The chain recombines TRBV12-3 or TRBV12-4 with TRBJ1-3, with 7 bases fitting TRBD1. With V trimmed by 5 bases and J by 8 bases, 9 bases remained unmatched. This CDR3 contains 14 residues. CDR3 amino acids: CASSIQGLLDTIYF. The CDR3 coding sequence is TGTGCCAGCAGTATACAGGGGTTACTAGACACCATATATTTT.

The chain uses TRBV30 and TRBJ1-5; TRBD1 aligns across 7 bases. CDR3 length: 13 residues. J gave up 9 bases and V 2 bases, and 7 bases lay outside the gene matches. The germline CDR1 and CDR2 sequences are GTSNPN and SVGIG (reference sequence). CDR3 in amino acids: CAWSYRGSGPQHF. The CDR3 coding sequence is TGTGCCTGGAGTTACAGGGGTTCAGGGCCCCAGCATTTT.

This clonotype was observed a few times. CDR3 protein: CASFRGDSPYPGYTF. CDR3 bases: TGTGCCAGCTTCCGAGGGGACAGTCCTTACCCTGGCTACACCTTC. The chain has TRBV6-6 and TRBJ1-2; 7 bases align to TRBD1. The CDR3 sequence is 15 residues long. V trimming: 8 bases; J trimming: 7 bases; junction bases outside the gene matches: 16. Looked up from germline, CDR1 is MNHNY and CDR2 is SVGAGI (reference sequence).

This clonotype was observed a handful of times. J is TRBJ1-5 and V is TRBV7-2; tentatively, D is TRBD1 (5 bases). Looked up from germline, CDR1 is SGHTA and CDR2 is FQGNSA. The CDR3 is 16 amino acids. The ends were cut back, 0 bases at V and 11 bases at J, with 20 bases in the middle. The CDR3 DNA sequence: TGTGCCAGCAGCTTAGCGTGGGGGACCGGCTTGGGGACCCAGCATTTT. The encoded protein is CASSLAWGTGLGTQHF.

This clonotype was detected ten times or more. This chain connects TRBV7-2 to TRBJ2-1; no definite D call. The CDR3 covers 13 residues. Trimming removed 2 bases from V and 5 bases from J, with 7 bases in between. Germline CDR1 SGHTA, CDR2 FQGNSA. The CDR3 loop is CASSLSSHNEQFF. The CDR3 nucleotides read TGTGCCAGCAGCTTATCGTCACACAATGAGCAGTTCTTC.

This clonotype was picked up many times. This chain joins TRBV7-2 and TRBJ2-7; the D is unclear. V lost 2 bases to trimming and J lost 3 bases, with 11 bases between them. Germline-derived CDR1 and CDR2 are SGHTA and FQGNSA. CDR3 length: 14 residues. The CDR3 DNA reads TGTGCCAGCAGCTTATCATCTGAGTACTACGAGCAGTACGTC. Translated: CASSLSSEYYEQYV.

This clonotype was counted a few times. CDR3: CASSHGTSRVAEQYV. The DNA of the CDR3 is TGCGCCAGCAGCCACGGGACCTCCCGGGTCGCCGAGCAGTACGTC. The chain links TRBV10-2 to TRBJ2-7, with D perhaps assigned TRBD1 or TRBD2 (5 bases each). Germline V gene data show CDR1 as WSHSY and CDR2 as SAAADI. V was clipped by 6 bases and J by 6 bases, with 21 bases between them. CDR3 length: 15 residues.

V is TRBV27 and J is TRBJ1-1; possibly TRBD1 for D (5 bases). The CDR3 covers 11 residues. Looked up from germline, CDR1 is MNHEY and CDR2 is SMNVEV (reference sequence). Trimming removed 5 bases at V and 11 bases at J, with 12 bases between. In nucleotides, the CDR3 is TGTGCCAGCAGTCAGGGTAGCTGGGCTTTCTTT. It codes for CASSQGSWAFF.

The chain employs TRBV4-3 and TRBJ1-4, with 10 bases identical to TRBD1. After removal of 0 bases from V and 7 bases from J, the junction contained 5 bases not matched to a gene. Germline V CDR1 and CDR2: LGHNA, YSLEER. The CDR3 totals 16 residues. CDR3 DNA: TGCGCCAGCAGCCAAGATCGGACAGGGGGTGGTGAAAAACTGTTTTTT. Protein product: CASSQDRTGGGEKLFF.